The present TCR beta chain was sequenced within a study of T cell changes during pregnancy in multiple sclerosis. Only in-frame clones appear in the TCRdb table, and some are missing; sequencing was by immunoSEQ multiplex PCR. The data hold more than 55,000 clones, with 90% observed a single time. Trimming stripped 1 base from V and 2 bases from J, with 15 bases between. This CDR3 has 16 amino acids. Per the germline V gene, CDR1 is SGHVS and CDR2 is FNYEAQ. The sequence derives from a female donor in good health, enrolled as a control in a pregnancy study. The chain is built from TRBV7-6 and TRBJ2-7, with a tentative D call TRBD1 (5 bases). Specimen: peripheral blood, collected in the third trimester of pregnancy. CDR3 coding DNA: TGTGCCAGCAGCTTAGGAACCCAGGGAAAAGCCTACGAGCAGTACTTC. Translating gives CASSLGTQGKAYEQYF.